A selection of T cell receptor beta chains follows, all from one sample in a study of blood T cell repertoires in COVID-19. Libraries were prepared by immunoSEQ multiplex PCR; TCRdb keeps only in-frame clonotypes and omits some of them. The sample lists over 250,000 clones; 75% to 90% were seen once. Sequencing was performed on PBMCs or T cells enriched from blood (not recorded which). Source of these receptors: a woman between 18 and 30 years old who had recovered from COVID-19. CDR3s include the opening cysteine and the closing phenylalanine or tryptophan. Fields, in order: J gene, V gene, CDR3 protein.

J: TRBJ2-5
V: TRBV5-4
CDR3: CASSSGGGGETQYF

J: TRBJ1-2
V: TRBV14
CDR3: CASSQVGTGGYGYTF

J: TRBJ2-7
V: TRBV11-2
CDR3: CASAAGHSYEQYF

J: TRBJ1-2
V: TRBV27
CDR3: CASSPGVLANYGYTF

J: TRBJ1-1
V: TRBV12-3/TRBV12-4
CDR3: CASSPRGTEAFF

J: TRBJ1-1
V: TRBV12-3/TRBV12-4
CDR3: CASTPTGNTEAFF

J: TRBJ1-1
V: TRBV5-1
CDR3: CASSLVSPMNTEAFF

J: TRBJ2-2
V: TRBV3-1/TRBV3-2
CDR3: CASSQDVGAGTGELFF

J: TRBJ2-3
V: TRBV6-5
CDR3: CASSRSGDTQYF

J: TRBJ1-2
V: TRBV5-1
CDR3: CASSPGTGPTNYGYTF

J: TRBJ2-3
V: TRBV12-3/TRBV12-4
CDR3: CASSLLSPGTQYF

J: TRBJ1-6
V: TRBV6-6
CDR3: CASSYSNEGDSPLHF

J: TRBJ2-3
V: TRBV5-6
CDR3: CASSLANRDPQYF

J: TRBJ2-3
V: TRBV7-6
CDR3: CASSRIGTSGTDTQYF

J: TRBJ2-1
V: TRBV15
CDR3: CATSRGTGGYEQFF

J: TRBJ2-3
V: TRBV27
CDR3: CASSFAAGARTDTQYF

J: TRBJ2-3
V: TRBV5-1
CDR3: CASSSGQGVSSTDTQYF

J: TRBJ1-2
V: TRBV6-6
CDR3: CASSSRGDGYGYTF

J: TRBJ1-5
V: TRBV2
CDR3: CASMIDGSNQPQHF

J: TRBJ1-5
V: TRBV14
CDR3: CASSQDSLQPQHF

J: TRBJ2-7
V: TRBV27
CDR3: CASSNRGLDEQYF

J: TRBJ2-5
V: TRBV5-1
CDR3: CASSLDEWETQYF

J: TRBJ2-1
V: TRBV10-3
CDR3: CAISESIWSSYNEQFF

J: TRBJ1-2
V: TRBV3-1/TRBV3-2
CDR3: CASSQDRQIGYTF

J: TRBJ2-7
V: TRBV27
CDR3: CASSLTRITYEQYF

J: TRBJ1-2
V: TRBV5-4
CDR3: CASSYLTGSLYGYTF

J: TRBJ1-2
V: TRBV3-1/TRBV3-2
CDR3: CASRRTGASYGYTF

J: TRBJ2-2
V: TRBV6-5
CDR3: CASSYAGGKELFF

J: TRBJ1-1
V: TRBV7-9
CDR3: CASSLSGTEAFF